These 31 T cell receptor beta chains originate from one sample sequenced in a study of cytomegalovirus exposure and HLA in healthy donors. The PCR ran on 60 Vbeta and 13 Jbeta primers. Repertoires were generated with immunoSEQ multiplex PCR, while TCRdb's copy carries only in-frame clones and drops some. Of 150,000 to 200,000 clones in the sample, roughly 88% are singletons; the top ten hold roughly 6.7%. The sequenced material came from PBMCs. The receptors were sampled from a man between 50 and 59 years old in good health and CMV-seropositive.

This chain uses TRBV6-6 with TRBJ1-5; a possible D gene is TRBD1 (6 bases). Germline CDR1 is MNHNY and CDR2 is SVGAGI (reference sequence). Trimming removed 6 bases from V and 7 bases from J, with 22 bases in between. CDR3 length: 16 amino acids. CDR3 region: CASSQAVLGAVQPQHF. CDR3 DNA: TGTGCCAGCAGCCAAGCAGTGTTGGGGGCCGTGCAGCCCCAGCATTTT.

V is TRBV12-5 and J is TRBJ2-1, with D perhaps matching TRBD2 (7 bases). V shed 2 bases and J shed 5 bases, with 16 bases lying between them. The CDR3 extends over 16 amino acids. Germline-derived CDR1 and CDR2 are LGHNT and FRNRAP. This CDR3 is CASGLKGGRPDNEQFF. CDR3 DNA: TGTGCTAGTGGTTTGAAGGGGGGGCGCCCGGACAATGAGCAGTTCTTC.

This clone was detected a few times. The rearrangement uses TRBV6-6 and TRBJ1-3, with a tentative D call TRBD1 (5 bases). Germline V gene data show CDR1 as MNHNY and CDR2 as SVGAGI (reference sequence). Trimming took 6 bases from V and 0 from J, leaving 9 bases between them. This CDR3 is built from 14 residues. The CDR3 here is CASRDTDSGNTIYF. DNA for the CDR3: TGTGCCAGCAGGGACACCGACTCTGGAAACACCATATATTTT.

This clone was picked up a small number of times. This sequence joins TRBV4-2 and TRBJ2-1, with 10 bases aligning to TRBD2. The germline V gene has CDR1 LGHNA and CDR2 YNFKEQ. The V segment lost 0 bases and the J segment 3 bases; nucleotides outside the gene matches: 5. The CDR3 contains 17 residues. The CDR3 sequence: CASSQDSGLADYNEQFF. DNA for the CDR3: TGTGCCAGCAGCCAAGATAGCGGACTAGCGGACTACAATGAGCAGTTCTTC.

The chain joins TRBV5-1 to TRBJ2-1, with D uncertain. Germline values: CDR1 SGHRS, CDR2 YFSETQ. V was clipped by 0 bases and J by 0 bases, with 7 bases between them. The CDR3 loop spans 15 amino acids. Written as DNA, the CDR3 is TGCGCCAGCAGCTTGGTGACTCCCTCCTACAATGAGCAGTTCTTC. This gives the protein CASSLVTPSYNEQFF.

This clone was observed a single time. This rearrangement joins TRBV5-1 to TRBJ1-2; D possibly corresponds to TRBD1 (6 bases). Germline V gives CDR1 SGHRS, CDR2 YFSETQ. The germline V and J ends were trimmed by 0 bases and 3 bases, with 15 bases remaining between them. This CDR3 comprises 16 residues. CDR3 DNA sequence: TGCGCCAGCAGCTTGGAGAACAGGGTTGACTACTATGGCTACACCTTC. Translation: CASSLENRVDYYGYTF.

This chain joins TRBV19 and TRBJ1-6; D might be TRBD1 (5 bases). This CDR3 comprises 15 residues. Germline lookup yields CDR1 LNHDA and CDR2 SQIVND (reference sequence). Trimming removed 4 bases from V and 7 bases from J, with 14 bases in between. Written as DNA, the CDR3 is TGTGCCAGTAGTAGGGATACAGGACGCAATTCACCCCTCCACTTT. Residues: CASSRDTGRNSPLHF.

The genes are TRBV5-1 and TRBJ2-7, with 7 bases aligning to TRBD2. The V gene end was trimmed by 0 bases and the J gene end by 3 bases; junction bases not matched to a gene: 6. This CDR3 has 15 amino acids. Germline CDR1 and CDR2: SGHRS and YFSETQ. In DNA, the CDR3 is TGCGCCAGCAGCTTGGGCGCGGGAGCCGACTACGAGCAGTACGTC. It is translated as CASSLGAGADYEQYV.

V usage is TRBV5-6 and J usage is TRBJ1-1; TRBD1 matches at 10 bases. The length of the CDR3 is 14 residues. CDR1 and CDR2 (germline): SGHDT, YYEEEE. V shed 4 bases, J shed 1 base, and the junction held 1 base outside the gene matches. The CDR3 sequence is CASSGDRGNTEAFF. CDR3 DNA: TGTGCCAGCAGCGGGGACAGGGGGAACACTGAAGCTTTCTTT.

The chain's CDR3 is CASGPGREYYNEQFF. DNA for the CDR3: TGCGCCAGCGGCCCGGGGCGGGAATACTACAATGAGCAGTTCTTC. The V call is TRBV5-1, the J call TRBJ2-1, with D maybe TRBD2 (6 bases). The germline V gene has CDR1 SGHRS and CDR2 YFSETQ. The CDR3 loop spans 15 amino acids. Trimming pared 7 bases from V and 3 bases from J, leaving 17 bases between. Complete variable domain (other parts from reference TRBV5-1 and TRBJ2-1): KAGVTQTPRYLIKTRGQQVTLSCSPISGHRSVSWYQQTPGQGLQFLFEYFSETQRNKGNFPGRFSGRQFSNSRSEMNVSTLELGDSALYLCASGPGREYYNEQFFGPGTRLTVL.

V is TRBV29-1 and J is TRBJ1-1, with D possibly TRBD1 on 5 matching bases. The V gene lost 6 bases and the J gene lost 5 bases, with 10 bases spanning the gap. The CDR3 covers 11 residues. The germline V gene encodes CDR1 SQVTM and CDR2 ANQGSEA. The CDR3 here is CSVVQGTEAFF. In DNA form, the CDR3 reads TGCAGCGTCGTCCAGGGAACTGAAGCTTTCTTT.

The V and J genes are TRBV9 and TRBJ1-3, with D unclear. The germline gives CDR1 SGDLS, CDR2 YYNGEE. Trimming shortened V by 3 bases and J by 4 bases, and 5 bases separated the two germline ends. There are 12 residues in the CDR3. The DNA for the CDR3 is TGTGCCAGCAGCGCCCAAGGAAACACCATATATTTT. This encodes CASSAQGNTIYF.

This chain joins TRBV11-2 and TRBJ1-2; 8 bases line up with TRBD1. V shed 3 bases, J shed 5 bases, and the junction held 8 bases outside the gene matches. Per the germline V gene, CDR1 is SGHAT and CDR2 is FQNNGV. This CDR3 has 15 residues. In DNA form, the CDR3 reads TGTGCCAGCAGCTTGAGGACAGGGCCTGGGTATGGCTACACCTTC. This gives the protein CASSLRTGPGYGYTF.

The rearrangement joins TRBV27 to TRBJ2-3; 9 positions agree with TRBD1. V shed 5 bases and J 5 bases; nucleotides not matched to a gene: 5. From germline, CDR1 is MNHEY and CDR2 SMNVEV (reference sequence). CDR3 size: 14 residues. CDR3 nucleotides: TGTGCCAGCAGTCACAGGGGGCAAAGAGATACGCAGTATTTT. This gives the protein CASSHRGQRDTQYF.

The chain joins TRBV5-1 to TRBJ1-2; D may be TRBD1 (5 bases). This CDR3 has 14 residues. Trimming took 0 bases from V and 7 from J, leaving 13 bases between them. CDR1 SGHRS and CDR2 YFSETQ come from the germline V gene. DNA for the CDR3: TGCGCCAGCAGCTTGGAGGGCCTCGGGGGTGGCTACACCTTC. Amino acids: CASSLEGLGGGYTF.

This clone showed up just once. The chain uses TRBV6-5 and TRBJ1-2; 7 positions match TRBD1. Germline trimming cut 6 bases from V and 7 bases from J; bases unmatched to any gene: 8. Germline loops: CDR1 MNHEY, CDR2 SVGAGI. The CDR3 loop spans 13 amino acids. CDR3 DNA sequence: TGTGCCAGCAGGGGGACAGCTTCACCTGGCTACACCTTC. Its translation: CASRGTASPGYTF.

The gene calls are TRBV6-5 and TRBJ1-6, with D uncertain. Germline CDR1 MNHEY, CDR2 SVGAGI. Trimming stripped 0 bases from V and 11 bases from J, with 14 bases between. CDR3 length: 15 residues. Here the CDR3 reads CASSYSREGRAPLHF. In nucleotides, the CDR3 is TGTGCCAGCAGTTACTCGAGGGAGGGTAGGGCACCCCTCCACTTT.

The gene calls are TRBV7-3 and TRBJ2-2; D is perhaps TRBD2 (6 bases). Germline lookup yields CDR1 SGHTA and CDR2 FQGTGA. V was clipped by 0 bases and J by 4 bases, with 6 bases between them. There are 14 residues in the CDR3. The CDR3 DNA reads as TGTGCCAGCAGCTTAACGGGGGGCACCGGGGAGCTGTTTTTT. This sequence encodes CASSLTGGTGELFF.

There are a few counts of this clone. The chain links TRBV15 to TRBJ2-3; D unresolved. The V and J ends lost 3 bases and 1 base respectively, with 8 bases between them. This CDR3 region has 14 residues. Germline V gene sequence: CDR1 LNHNV, CDR2 YYDKDF (reference sequence). The CDR3 DNA reads TGTGCCACCAGCAGCTACAGAGGCACAGATACGCAGTATTTT. Amino acid sequence: CATSSYRGTDTQYF.

This clone has just one count. The rearrangement uses TRBV2 and TRBJ2-5; 10 nucleotides agree with TRBD2. J lost 6 bases, V lost 4 bases, and 8 bases had no gene match. Germline CDR1 reads SNHLY; CDR2 reads FYNNEI. The CDR3 loop spans 15 amino acids. CDR3 protein: CASSGDLAGVKTQYF. The CDR3 DNA reads TGTGCCAGCAGTGGGGACCTAGCGGGAGTTAAGACCCAGTACTTC.

V gene TRBV7-9 combines with J gene TRBJ2-2; D perhaps matches TRBD2 (5 bases). Trimming stripped 6 bases from V and 5 bases from J, with 13 bases between. CDR1 and CDR2 from the germline V gene are SEHNR and FQNEAQ (reference sequence). The CDR3 contains 14 residues. CDR3 sequence (DNA): TGTGCCAGCAGGCCCCCCGGGGAAACCGGGGAGCTGTTTTTT. Amino acid sequence: CASRPPGETGELFF. Looking up the rest from reference TRBV7-9 and TRBJ2-2 gives the full variable domain: DTGVSQNPRHKITKRGQNVTFRCDPISEHNRLYWYRQTLGQGPEFLTYFQNEAQLEKSRLLSDRFSAERPKGSFSTLEIQRTEQGDSAMYLCASRPPGETGELFFGEGSRLTVL.

The chain employs TRBV29-1 and TRBJ1-2, with 10 bases that match TRBD1. Unmatched junction bases numbered 11, after V lost 3 bases and J lost 4 bases. Germline V gene sequence: CDR1 SQVTM, CDR2 ANQGSEA. The CDR3 is 16 amino acids. CDR3 in amino acids: CSVEWDRGRAPYGYTF. CDR3 nucleotides: TGCAGCGTTGAGTGGGACAGGGGAAGAGCGCCCTATGGCTACACCTTC.

CDR3: CASSQRDLDVRQFF. The CDR3 DNA follows: TGCGCCAGCAGCCAGCGGGACCTAGACGTTAGGCAGTTCTTC. The chain links TRBV4-1 to TRBJ2-1; D possibly corresponds to TRBD2 (6 bases). Germline assignment: CDR1 MGHRA and CDR2 YSYEKL. The germline V and J ends were trimmed by 3 bases and 12 bases, with 18 bases remaining between them. The CDR3 is 14 amino acids.

The chain carries TRBV2 and TRBJ1-5; D is undetermined. With 3 bases removed from V and 0 bases from J, the gap between germline ends came to 6 bases. The length of the CDR3 is 14 residues. Germline-derived CDR1 and CDR2 are SNHLY and FYNNEI. The CDR3 sequence is CASSDSYSNQPQHF. Written as DNA, the CDR3 is TGTGCCAGCAGTGACAGTTATAGCAATCAGCCCCAGCATTTT.

This clone was seen only once. Distinct nucleotide sequences in the sample also encode this CDR3. V usage is TRBV5-4 and J usage is TRBJ1-2; the D gene is possibly TRBD1 (5 bases). The ends were cut back, 0 bases at V and 5 bases at J, with 8 bases in the middle. The CDR3 totals 13 residues. Germline values: CDR1 SGHNT, CDR2 YYREEE (reference sequence). The CDR3 nucleotides read TGTGCCAGCAGCTTGGGCACAGGTTATGGCTACACCTTC. Translated, it gives CASSLGTGYGYTF.

The rearrangement uses TRBV15 and TRBJ1-1; 10 bases are shared with TRBD1. CDR1 and CDR2 from the germline V gene are LNHNV and YYDKDF (reference sequence). This CDR3 is built from 16 residues. V gave up 4 bases and J gave up 2 bases; unmatched junction bases: 7. CDR3 protein: CATSTTGTGANTEAFF. The DNA of the CDR3 is TGTGCCACCAGCACGACCGGGACAGGGGCCAACACTGAAGCTTTCTTT.

This clone occurred once. This chain's CDR3 is CASSLTGGVTEAFF. CDR3 nucleotide sequence: TGTGCCAGCAGCTTAACGGGGGGAGTCACTGAAGCTTTCTTT. The chain carries TRBV7-3 and TRBJ1-1; perhaps TRBD1 as D (5 bases). The CDR3 covers 14 residues. Looked up from germline, CDR1 is SGHTA and CDR2 is FQGTGA. Trimming took off 0 bases at V and 4 bases at J, with 9 bases between the two ends.

Regarding this clone: The junction departs from germline at one end; a sequencing error may be responsible. The rearrangement uses TRBV5-6 and TRBJ2-5, with 10 bases aligning to TRBD1. The V gene's germline CDR1 is SGHDT and CDR2 YYEEEE. The CDR3 has 19 residues. The CDR3 loop is CASSLGATGTGDSQEAQYF. The CDR3 DNA reads TGTGCCAGCAGCTTGGGGGCCACCGGGACAGGGGACAGCCAAGAGGCCCAGTACTTC.

The CDR3 loop is CASSELAGRVDTQYF. The CDR3 DNA reads TGTGCCAGCAGTGAACTAGCGGGACGGGTGGATACGCAGTATTTT. The chain recombines TRBV6-4 with TRBJ2-3; TRBD2 matches at 10 bases. The CDR3 is 15 amino acids. The germline V gene has CDR1 MRHNA and CDR2 SNTAGT. Trimming removed 3 bases from V and 6 bases from J; junction bases left unmatched: 6.

The chain couples TRBV5-1 to TRBJ1-6; D is ambiguous. The germline CDR1 and CDR2 sequences are SGHRS and YFSETQ. The CDR3 runs 14 residues. Between the trimmed V and J ends, which lost 0 bases and 8 bases, there was a span of 9 bases. The CDR3 reads CASSLVGRDSPLHF. CDR3 DNA sequence: TGCGCCAGCAGCTTGGTAGGGAGGGATTCACCCCTCCACTTT.

This chain connects TRBV11-2 to TRBJ1-2, with D possibly being TRBD1 (6 bases). CDR1 SGHAT and CDR2 FQNNGV come from the germline V gene. The ends were cut back, 5 bases at V and 3 bases at J, with 13 bases in the middle. The CDR3 has 14 amino acids. CDR3 residues: CASSQFGGDYGYTF. Here the CDR3 DNA reads TGTGCCAGCAGCCAATTTGGGGGCGACTATGGCTACACCTTC.